Each of the 19 T cell receptor beta chains below was sequenced from the same sample in a study of cytomegalovirus exposure and HLA in healthy donors. Amplification used 60 Vbeta primers and 13 Jbeta primers. TCRdb keeps only in-frame clones here, not all; method: immunoSEQ multiplex PCR. Of more than 200,000 clones listed, approximately 70% are singletons. The material sequenced was PBMCs. The source of these receptors is a man aged 40-49 years in good health and CMV-seropositive.

The chain has TRBV6-1 and TRBJ2-2; no clear D gene. The CDR3 loop spans 12 amino acids. Trimming shortened V by 8 bases and J by 11 bases, and 15 bases separated the two germline ends. Germline CDR1 MNHNS, CDR2 SASEGT. The CDR3 reads CASVSPAGELFF. In DNA form, the CDR3 reads TGTGCCAGCGTTTCCCCCGCAGGAGAGCTGTTTTTT.

For the CDR3, the DNA is TGTGCCAGCAGCCTTAGCGCGGGCACAGATACGCAGTATTTT. Translating gives CASSLSAGTDTQYF. J is TRBJ2-3 and V is TRBV9; tentative D call: TRBD2 (5 bases). Trimming left V 4 bases short and J 1 base short, with 10 bases between. CDR3 length equals 14 residues. CDR1 is SGDLS and CDR2 is YYNGEE in the germline V gene.

The sample holds a few counts of this clone. This chain joins TRBV7-9 and TRBJ1-3, with D possibly being TRBD1 (6 bases). This CDR3 is 15 amino acids long. The germline V gene encodes CDR1 SEHNR and CDR2 FQNEAQ (reference sequence). Trimming removed 2 bases from V and 3 bases from J, with 11 bases in between. CDR3 amino acids: CASSLLQGIGNTIYF. The DNA of the CDR3 is TGTGCCAGCAGCTTACTACAGGGAATTGGAAACACCATATATTTT.

V gene TRBV28 combines with J gene TRBJ1-6; no definite D call. CDR3 length: 14 amino acids. Germline assignment: CDR1 MDHEN and CDR2 SYDVKM. V was trimmed by 2 bases and J by 9 bases, leaving 11 bases between them. CDR3 bases: TGTGCCAGCAGTTTAAGACAATTATTTTCACCCCTCCACTTT. Translated, it gives CASSLRQLFSPLHF.

The CDR3 DNA reads TGTGCCAGCAGCTTTTCGGAGACTTCAACCTACGAGCAGTACTTC. This translates into CASSFSETSTYEQYF. V gene TRBV11-2 combines with J gene TRBJ2-7; no clear D gene. Germline values: CDR1 SGHAT, CDR2 FQNNGV. V shed 3 bases and J shed 2 bases, with 14 bases lying between them. There are 15 residues in the CDR3.

The rearrangement uses TRBV6-5 and TRBJ1-1; possible D gene TRBD1, 6 bases. V was trimmed by 7 bases and J by 0 bases, leaving 9 bases between them. The CDR3 totals 13 residues. The germline V gene has CDR1 MNHEY and CDR2 SVGAGI. CDR3 loop: CASTPGVNTEAFF. The CDR3 DNA sequence: TGTGCCAGCACCCCAGGGGTGAACACTGAAGCTTTCTTT.

The rearrangement uses TRBV7-8 and TRBJ2-2; 7 bases align to TRBD1. With 0 bases clipped from V and 5 bases from J, the junction kept 6 bases outside the gene matches. Germline loops: CDR1 SGHVS, CDR2 FQNEAQ. The CDR3 is made up of 16 amino acids. The DNA of the CDR3 is TGTGCCAGCAGCTTAGCGATAGGGGGCACTACCGGGGAGCTGTTTTTT. It encodes CASSLAIGGTTGELFF.

This clone occurred a few times. The chain is built from TRBV4-2 and TRBJ1-2, with D possibly being TRBD1 (6 bases). This CDR3 contains 15 residues. Trimming cost V 2 bases and J 4 bases, with 14 bases left between them. The germline V gene encodes CDR1 LGHNA and CDR2 YNFKEQ. The CDR3 is CASSQKTGMAYGYTF. The DNA of the CDR3 is TGTGCCAGCAGCCAAAAAACAGGGATGGCCTATGGCTACACCTTC.

The chain joins TRBV19 to TRBJ1-1, with unresolved D. The germline V and J ends were trimmed by 7 bases and 1 base, with 10 bases remaining between them. This CDR3 has 13 amino acids. CDR1 is LNHDA, CDR2 SQIVND, per germline (reference sequence). CDR3 coding DNA: TGTGCCAGTACCACGTCGGGGAACACTGAAGCTTTCTTT. It codes for CASTTSGNTEAFF. Drawing the rest from reference TRBV19 and TRBJ1-1, the complete variable domain is DGGITQSPKYLFRKEGQNVTLSCEQNLNHDAMYWYRQDPGQGLRLIYYSQIVNDFQKGDIAEGYSVSREKKESFPLTVTSAQKNPTAFYLCASTTSGNTEAFFGQGTRLTVV.

This clone was counted a few times. The CDR3 loop is CASSAPPGLYGYTF. CDR3 in DNA: TGTGCCAGCAGCGCACCCCCAGGACTCTATGGCTACACCTTC. The chain carries TRBV9 and TRBJ1-2; D is uncertain. V was pared by 3 bases and J by 4 bases, with 13 bases between. The germline gives CDR1 SGDLS, CDR2 YYNGEE. The CDR3 contains 14 residues.

The chain is built from TRBV11-2 and TRBJ1-1; D remains ambiguous. The CDR3 has 12 amino acids. The V gene's germline CDR1 is SGHAT and CDR2 FQNNGV. V was cut by 5 bases and J by 6 bases, with 10 bases left in between. The CDR3 loop reads CASSLSVAEAFF. CDR3 bases: TGTGCCAGCAGCCTCTCGGTTGCTGAAGCTTTCTTT.

The chain employs TRBV10-2 and TRBJ1-1; no clear D gene. V was trimmed by 4 bases and J by 5 bases, leaving 14 bases between them. This CDR3 spans 14 amino acids. Per germline, CDR1 WSHSY and CDR2 SAAADI. CDR3 residues: CASSARGVLTEAFF. In nucleotides, the CDR3 is TGCGCCAGCAGTGCACGGGGTGTTTTGACTGAAGCTTTCTTT.

The chain carries TRBV7-2 and TRBJ1-2; D gene unclear. The CDR3 spans 15 residues. Germline V gives CDR1 SGHTA, CDR2 FQGNSA. Trimming took off 5 bases at V and 2 bases at J, with 15 bases between the two ends. CDR3 DNA sequence: TGTGCCAGCAGCCTAGACGTCAGGAGGAACTATGGCTACACCTTC. It translates to CASSLDVRRNYGYTF.

This clone has a single count. The CDR3 here is CASSFFPPNQPQHF. Here the CDR3 DNA reads TGTGCCAGCAGCTTCTTCCCCCCCAATCAGCCCCAGCATTTT. The V gene is TRBV7-3, the J gene TRBJ1-5; D ambiguous. With 3 bases removed from V and 3 bases from J, the gap between germline ends came to 9 bases. The germline CDR1 and CDR2 sequences are SGHTA and FQGTGA. The length of the CDR3 is 14 residues.

This clone was seen only a few times. The CDR3 protein is CASSHGTGPLYGYTF. The CDR3, as DNA: TGTGCCAGCTCACACGGGACAGGCCCGCTCTATGGCTACACCTTC. This chain connects TRBV18 to TRBJ1-2, with TRBD1 identical over 8 bases. V lost 4 bases to trimming and J lost 4 bases; unmatched junction nucleotides: 8. The CDR3 length is 15 residues. Germline assignment: CDR1 KGHSH and CDR2 LQKENI.

The rearrangement uses TRBV6-5 and TRBJ1-1; possibly TRBD1 for D (6 bases). The CDR3 covers 15 residues. Per the germline V gene, CDR1 is MNHEY and CDR2 is SVGAGI. Trimming pared 4 bases from V and 3 bases from J, leaving 15 bases between. Here the CDR3 DNA reads TGTGCCAGCAGTTTCCTGAGGGGGGGAGACACTGAAGCTTTCTTT. Translating it yields CASSFLRGGDTEAFF.

The chain uses TRBV6-5 and TRBJ2-5; 8 bases align to TRBD1. The end of the DNA aligns better with TRBJ2-7, so the J call may be wrong. CDR3 length equals 13 residues. Germline lookup yields CDR1 MNHEY and CDR2 SVGAGI. The CDR3 protein is CASSRQGNYEQYF. The DNA of the CDR3 is TGTGCCAGCAGTCGACAGGGGAACTACGAGCAGTACTTC.

The chain carries TRBV19 and TRBJ2-1; no definite D call. The germline V and J ends were trimmed by 2 bases and 10 bases, with 12 bases remaining between them. The CDR3 extends over 13 amino acids. The germline V gene has CDR1 LNHDA and CDR2 SQIVND (reference sequence). CDR3 sequence reads: CASSIRSAVEQFF. The CDR3 region has the DNA TGTGCCAGTAGTATACGAAGCGCAGTAGAGCAGTTCTTC.

V gene TRBV18 combines with J gene TRBJ1-2, with D possibly matching TRBD1 (5 bases). The CDR3 sequence is 17 residues long. The V gene lost 2 bases and the J gene lost 0 bases, with 16 bases spanning the gap. Germline V CDR1 and CDR2: KGHSH, LQKENI. CDR3 region: CASSPLLQDPPNYGYTF. The CDR3 DNA reads TGTGCCAGCTCACCATTGTTACAGGACCCTCCTAACTATGGCTACACCTTC.